This T cell receptor beta chain derives from a study of OX40 agonist ivuxolimab in advanced cancers. On the study more broadly: A partial response was reached by three patients: one with hepatocellular carcinoma and two with cutaneous melanoma.

A note on this clone: Its antigen is unidentified.

CDR1 is MNHEY, CDR2 SVGAGI, per germline. V lost 5 bases to trimming and J lost 4 bases; unmatched junction nucleotides: 6. This CDR3 contains 14 residues. The assay was immunoSEQ multiplex PCR, and TCRdb's table has in-frame clones only and misses some. The sample has roughly 48,000 clones, 75% to 85% seen once; the top ten hold about 1.2%. Notes on the study in general: The study found among the lowest clonal expansion in partial responders at 0.1-3.0 mg/kg.

The chain couples TRBV6-5 to TRBJ1-1, with 8 positions matching TRBD1. The input for sequencing was CD4+ or CD8+ T cells sorted from blood, taken in a trial of the OX40 agonist ivuxolimab. This clonotype was obtained from an adult with an advanced solid tumor such as melanoma, head and neck, liver or kidney cancer. CDR3 DNA: TGTGCCAGCAGTCGACAGGGGCGGGGCACTGAAGCTTTCTTT. Translating it yields CASSRQGRGTEAFF.